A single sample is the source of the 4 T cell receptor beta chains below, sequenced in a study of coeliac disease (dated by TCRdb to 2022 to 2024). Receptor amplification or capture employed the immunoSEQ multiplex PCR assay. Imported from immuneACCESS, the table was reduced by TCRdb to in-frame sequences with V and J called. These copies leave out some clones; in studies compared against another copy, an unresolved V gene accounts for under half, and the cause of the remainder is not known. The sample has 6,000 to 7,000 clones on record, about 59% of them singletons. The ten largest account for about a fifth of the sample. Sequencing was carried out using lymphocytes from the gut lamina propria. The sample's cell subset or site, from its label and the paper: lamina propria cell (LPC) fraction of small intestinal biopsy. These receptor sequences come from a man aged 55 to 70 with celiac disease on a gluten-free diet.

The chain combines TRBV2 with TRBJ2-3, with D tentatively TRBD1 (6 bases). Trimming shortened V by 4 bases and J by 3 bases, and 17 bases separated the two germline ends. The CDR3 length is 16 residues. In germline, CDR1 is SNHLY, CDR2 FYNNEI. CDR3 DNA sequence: TGTGCCAGCAGTGGGTTCAAGGACAGCAATACAGATACGCAGTATTTT. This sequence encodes CASSGFKDSNTDTQYF.

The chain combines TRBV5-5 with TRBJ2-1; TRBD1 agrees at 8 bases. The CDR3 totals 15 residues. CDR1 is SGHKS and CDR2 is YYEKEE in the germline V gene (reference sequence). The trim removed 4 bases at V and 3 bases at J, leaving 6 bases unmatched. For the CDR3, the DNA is TGTGCCAGCAGCCCCCGGGACAGGAGCTACAATGAGCAGTTCTTC. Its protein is CASSPRDRSYNEQFF.

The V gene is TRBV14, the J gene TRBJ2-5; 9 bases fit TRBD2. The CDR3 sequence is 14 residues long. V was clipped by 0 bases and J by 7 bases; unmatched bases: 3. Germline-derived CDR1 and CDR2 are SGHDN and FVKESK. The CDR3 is CASSQDLAGRTQYF. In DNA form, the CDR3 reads TGTGCCAGCAGCCAAGATCTAGCGGGGAGGACCCAGTACTTC.

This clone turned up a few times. CDR3 loop: CASSESGGPYNEQFF. In DNA form, the CDR3 reads TGTGCCAGCAGCGAAAGCGGGGGGCCTTACAATGAGCAGTTCTTC. The V call is TRBV9, the J call TRBJ2-1; 9 nucleotides line up with TRBD2. Trimming took 3 bases from V and 4 from J; bases not matched to a gene: 5. Germline lookup yields CDR1 SGDLS and CDR2 YYNGEE. This CDR3 contains 15 residues.